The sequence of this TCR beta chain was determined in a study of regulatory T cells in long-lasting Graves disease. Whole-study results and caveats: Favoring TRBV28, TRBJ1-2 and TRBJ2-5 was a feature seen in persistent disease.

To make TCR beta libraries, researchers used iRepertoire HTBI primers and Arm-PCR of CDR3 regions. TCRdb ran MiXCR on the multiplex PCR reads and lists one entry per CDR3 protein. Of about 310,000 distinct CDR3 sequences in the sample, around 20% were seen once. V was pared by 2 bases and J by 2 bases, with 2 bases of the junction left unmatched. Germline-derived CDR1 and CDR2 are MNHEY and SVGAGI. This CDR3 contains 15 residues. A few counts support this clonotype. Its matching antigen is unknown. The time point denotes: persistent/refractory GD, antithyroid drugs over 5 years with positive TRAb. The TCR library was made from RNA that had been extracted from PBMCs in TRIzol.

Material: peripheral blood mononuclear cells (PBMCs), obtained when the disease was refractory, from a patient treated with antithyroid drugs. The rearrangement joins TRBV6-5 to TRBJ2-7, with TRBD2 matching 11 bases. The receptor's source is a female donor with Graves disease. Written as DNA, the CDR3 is TGTGCCAGCAGTTACCAGACTAGCGGGGCCTACGAGCAGTACTTC. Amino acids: CASSYQTSGAYEQYF.